This T cell receptor beta chain emerged from a study of beta chain features in type 1 diabetes (dated by TCRdb to the late 2010s). Looking at the study overall: No differences in mean age, gender distribution, total cell number or subset yield were found between patients and healthy donors. Naive and central memory subsets were obtained from all 28 donors, but regulatory and stem cell-like memory subsets were isolated from only 8 patients and roughly 8 healthy donors. A total of roughly 100,000,000 sorted cells were examined across all samples, and the number of cells per subset was strongly correlated with RNA yield. In the study, recently diagnosed type 1 diabetes patients and matched healthy donors were compared on the TCRB repertoires of their sorted circulating CD4+ T cell subsets. Paper-wide results and their limitations: Because cDNA was sequenced instead of genomic DNA, highly expressing activated cells could be over-represented, though the groups showed no difference in activation or CD3 levels. In all four CD4+ subsets, TCRB CDR3 length was moderately but significantly shorter in type 1 diabetes patients. HLA sub-analyses involved small numbers of individuals, so any influence of HLA type on TCRB rearrangement remained unresolved. Naive, central memory and regulatory TCRB repertoires appeared more similar among patients than among healthy donors. PCR may preferentially amplify shorter templates, but because patient and control samples were amplified and corrected together, any resulting skew would affect both groups equally. At VDJ recombination sites, type 1 diabetes patients had fewer insertions and more deleted nucleotides, which implies abnormalities in thymic rearrangement.

This clone was observed a few times. This clone's antigen is unknown. Qualities for individual bases were not recorded, and no much larger clone is one base off. All of the isolated RNA was reverse transcribed with the High Capacity cDNA Reverse Transcription Kit, so expressed TCRB transcripts were sequenced. Naive, central memory and regulatory T cell samples underwent deep immunoSEQ sequencing, averaging around 3.6 million total reads per sample. Sorted cells were lysed in RLT buffer and RNA was extracted with DNase-treated RNeasy Micro or Mini kits, depending on cell number. To prevent cross-contamination, each cell subset was processed individually, whereas patient and healthy donor samples were processed jointly. Using the immunoSEQ multiplex PCR, TCRB sequences were amplified from cDNA into 87-bp fragments spanning the CDR3 region. Sequencing of the amplicons was performed on the Illumina HiSeq platform. On the authors' methods: PCR bias was corrected computationally using synthetic template baselines, and reads within Hamming distance 2 were collapsed, with unmergeable singletons discarded. Reads were aligned to IMGT to assign V, D and J genes, CDR3 length, and insertions or deletions at six rearrangement sites. Clonotype counts were normalized to sorted cell number within each subset before computing true diversity and Gini coefficients with the tcR R package. Repertoire sharing was quantified using the overlap coefficient calculated on TCRB nucleotide sequences. Out-of-frame TCRB sequences from naive cells were analyzed as a proxy for the pre-selection repertoire. Held by TCRdb, this immuneACCESS table contains in-frame sequences only and omits some clones. Under half of the omission traces to an unresolved V gene where checked; the cause of the rest is unknown. The V and J calls and clone size were taken over from that table, and D and trimming were inferred from the DNA. The sample table shows over 650,000 clones, and 11% to 15% are seen once. Clones ranked in the top ten supply 0.04% of the sample.

From each donor, a single peripheral blood sample of 100 to 150 mL on average was drawn into heparinised tubes. A BD FACSAria II and a panel including CD45RO, CCR7, CD25, CD127, CD95 and CD27 were used to sort naive, central memory, regulatory and stem cell-like memory CD4+ T cells. A purity above 95% was achieved for all sorted populations. PBMCs were separated immediately by Lymphoprep density gradient centrifugation and were stained directly, without being cultured. So that batch effects would be minimized, each experiment stained and sorted samples in pairs, pairing one healthy donor with one patient. V is trimmed back by 6 bases and J by 0 bases, and the junction contains 5 bases that no gene match accounts for. CDR1 SGHDT and CDR2 YYEEEE are derived from the germline V gene. From the cysteine through the phenylalanine, the CDR3 covers 15 amino acids. Only the CDR3 part of the read is kept: 45 bases, read in frame from the first base.

The sequenced material came from naive CD4+ T cells from blood. The cell subset or site label for this specimen denotes: true naive CD4+ T cells. The sequence derives from a man aged 18 to 29 with type 1 diabetes. This chain joins TRBV5-6 to TRBJ2-3; TRBD2 agrees with 9 junctional bases. The DNA reads as follows: TGTGCCAGCACCGAAGCGGGAGGTAGCACAGATACGCAGTATTTT. Translation gives CASTEAGGSTDTQYF. Reference TRBV5-6 and TRBJ2-3 genes cover what lies past the CDR3, so the full variable domain is DAGVTQSPTHLIKTRGQQVTLRCSPKSGHDTVSWYQQALGQGPQFIFQYYEEEERQRGNFPDRFSGHQFPNYSSELNVNALLLGDSALYLCASTEAGGSTDTQYFGPGTRLTVL.